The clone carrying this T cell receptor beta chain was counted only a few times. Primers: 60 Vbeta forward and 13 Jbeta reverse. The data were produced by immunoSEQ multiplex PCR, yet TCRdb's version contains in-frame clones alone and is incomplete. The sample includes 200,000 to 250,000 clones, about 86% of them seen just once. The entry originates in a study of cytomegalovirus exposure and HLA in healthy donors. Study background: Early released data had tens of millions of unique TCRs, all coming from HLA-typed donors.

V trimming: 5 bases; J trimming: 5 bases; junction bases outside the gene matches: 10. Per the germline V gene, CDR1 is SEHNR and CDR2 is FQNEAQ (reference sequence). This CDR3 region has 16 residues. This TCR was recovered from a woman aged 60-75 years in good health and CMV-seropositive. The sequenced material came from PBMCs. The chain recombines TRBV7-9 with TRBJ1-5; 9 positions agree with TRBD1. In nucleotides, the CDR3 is TGTGCCAGCAGCCCAATGGACAGGGGTCCCTATCAGCCCCAGCATTTT. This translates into CASSPMDRGPYQPQHF.